The rows below give T cell receptor beta chains drawn from one sample of a study of graft-versus-host responses after intestinal transplantation. These TCRs are of unknown antigen specificity. The assay was immunoSEQ multiplex PCR, and TCRdb's table has in-frame clones only and misses some. Here the sample spans 85,000 to 95,000 clones, 85% to 95% being singletons. The starting material was unstimulated CD8+ T cells sorted from spleen or lymph node cells, obtained before intestinal transplant. The receptors stem from a human donor who received an intestinal transplant. Both conserved end residues are part of each CDR3. The order of the fields is clone size, V gene, J gene, D gene, CDR3 DNA, CDR3 protein. D genes are given only for firm matches. Part of the rows lack a size; the others show once, few, many or a class for expanded clones.

clone_size: -
v_call: TRBV13
j_call: TRBJ1-1
d_call: -
cdr3_nt: TGTGCCAGCCGTTACCTGGGGGGTAACACTGAAGCTTTCTTT
cdr3_aa: CASRYLGGNTEAFF

clone_size: -
v_call: TRBV5-6
j_call: TRBJ2-7
d_call: TRBD2
cdr3_nt: TGTGCCAGCAGCTCCCAATGGCGGGGGATCACCTACGAGCAGTACTTC
cdr3_aa: CASSSQWRGITYEQYF

clone_size: -
v_call: TRBV4-1
j_call: TRBJ2-1
d_call: TRBD1
cdr3_nt: TGCGCCAGCAGAGAGGGGGCGCTGACCTACAATGAGCAGTTCTTC
cdr3_aa: CASREGALTYNEQFF

clone_size: once
v_call: TRBV11-2
j_call: TRBJ2-7
d_call: TRBD1
cdr3_nt: TGTGCCAGCAGCTCCTTATCGGGACAGGGTGCCTACGAGCAGTACTTC
cdr3_aa: CASSSLSGQGAYEQYF

clone_size: -
v_call: TRBV27
j_call: TRBJ2-1
d_call: -
cdr3_nt: TGTGCCAGCAGCTCTCCGGCAGGGGCTGAGCAGTTCTTC
cdr3_aa: CASSSPAGAEQFF

clone_size: -
v_call: TRBV13
j_call: TRBJ2-7
d_call: TRBD2
cdr3_nt: TGTGCCAGCAGCTTAGAGGTGGACGGGGGGTACTACGAGCAGTACTTC
cdr3_aa: CASSLEVDGGYYEQYF

clone_size: -
v_call: TRBV7-2
j_call: TRBJ1-1
d_call: TRBD1
cdr3_nt: TGTGCCAGCAGCATCGGGACAGGGGTTGAAGCTTTCTTT
cdr3_aa: CASSIGTGVEAFF

clone_size: once
v_call: TRBV5-1
j_call: TRBJ1-1
d_call: -
cdr3_nt: TGCGCCAGCAGCTTGAAGGGGATGAACACTGAAGCTTTCTTT
cdr3_aa: CASSLKGMNTEAFF

clone_size: -
v_call: TRBV19
j_call: TRBJ2-2
d_call: -
cdr3_nt: TGTGCCAGTAGTATAGAACTACTACACGAGAACACCGGGGAGCTGTTTTTT
cdr3_aa: CASSIELLHENTGELFF

clone_size: -
v_call: TRBV6-5
j_call: TRBJ2-7
d_call: -
cdr3_nt: TGTGCCAGCAGTTCGGCAGGGTCATTTGACGAGCAGTACTTC
cdr3_aa: CASSSAGSFDEQYF

clone_size: few
v_call: TRBV9
j_call: TRBJ2-3
d_call: TRBD1
cdr3_nt: TGTGCCAGCAGCGCATGGACAGGGGGCACAGATACGCAGTATTTT
cdr3_aa: CASSAWTGGTDTQYF

clone_size: few
v_call: TRBV6-5
j_call: TRBJ1-4
d_call: TRBD1
cdr3_nt: TGTGCCAGCAGTTACTTAGGGGGCAGGGAAAAACTGTTTTTT
cdr3_aa: CASSYLGGREKLFF

clone_size: -
v_call: TRBV7-8
j_call: TRBJ2-1
d_call: TRBD2
cdr3_nt: TGTGCCAGCAGCTGGACTAGCGCCCTTCAGGGGTACAATGAGCAGTTCTTC
cdr3_aa: CASSWTSALQGYNEQFF

clone_size: -
v_call: TRBV30
j_call: TRBJ2-3
d_call: -
cdr3_nt: TGTGCCTGGACAGGAGGGGCAGATACGCAGTATTTT
cdr3_aa: CAWTGGADTQYF

clone_size: -
v_call: TRBV4-3
j_call: TRBJ2-1
d_call: TRBD1
cdr3_nt: TGCGCCAGCAGCCAAGATTTCCCCGACAGGGGGGATGAGCAGTTCTTC
cdr3_aa: CASSQDFPDRGDEQFF

clone_size: -
v_call: TRBV2
j_call: TRBJ1-4
d_call: TRBD1
cdr3_nt: TGTGCCAGCAGTACTATCCGGACAGGGGGGACGAAGGAAAAACTGTTTTTT
cdr3_aa: CASSTIRTGGTKEKLFF

clone_size: -
v_call: TRBV27
j_call: TRBJ2-7
d_call: TRBD2
cdr3_nt: TGTGCCAGCAGTTTCACTAGCGGTCCCTACGAGCAGTACTTC
cdr3_aa: CASSFTSGPYEQYF

clone_size: -
v_call: TRBV19
j_call: TRBJ1-1
d_call: -
cdr3_nt: TGTGCCAGTACCTACGGGACAAACACTGAAGCTTTCTTT
cdr3_aa: CASTYGTNTEAFF

clone_size: -
v_call: TRBV13
j_call: TRBJ2-7
d_call: -
cdr3_nt: TGTGCCAGCAGCCGACAGAGTTCCTACGAGCAGTACTTC
cdr3_aa: CASSRQSSYEQYF

clone_size: -
v_call: TRBV14
j_call: TRBJ2-7
d_call: TRBD1
cdr3_nt: TGTGCCAGCAGCCCTCGGGACAGCTCCTACGAGCAGTACTTC
cdr3_aa: CASSPRDSSYEQYF

clone_size: -
v_call: TRBV4-3
j_call: TRBJ2-7
d_call: TRBD1
cdr3_nt: TGCGCCAGCAGCCAAGAAGCAGGGGGAACCTCCTACGAGCAGTACTTC
cdr3_aa: CASSQEAGGTSYEQYF

clone_size: -
v_call: TRBV4-3
j_call: TRBJ2-3
d_call: TRBD2
cdr3_nt: TGCGCCAGCAGCCAAGTCGAGCTAGCGGGGGGGCCCACAGATACGCAGTATTTT
cdr3_aa: CASSQVELAGGPTDTQYF

clone_size: -
v_call: TRBV4-1
j_call: TRBJ1-4
d_call: TRBD1
cdr3_nt: TGCGCCAGCAGCCAAGAACCCGGGACAGGGGAGGAAAAACTGTTTTTT
cdr3_aa: CASSQEPGTGEEKLFF

clone_size: -
v_call: TRBV5-8
j_call: TRBJ1-2
d_call: -
cdr3_nt: TGTGCCAGCAGCTTAGGAGGGGACTCTAACTATGGCTACACCTTC
cdr3_aa: CASSLGGDSNYGYTF

clone_size: once
v_call: TRBV27
j_call: TRBJ1-1
d_call: -
cdr3_nt: TGTGCCAGCAGTCCCAGCCGCCGGGACTCTTCGGGAGTCACTGAAGCTTTCTTT
cdr3_aa: CASSPSRRDSSGVTEAFF

clone_size: -
v_call: TRBV15
j_call: TRBJ2-1
d_call: -
cdr3_nt: TGTGCCACCAGCAGAGGCCCCCGGGGAGCAACCTACAATGAGCAGTTCTTC
cdr3_aa: CATSRGPRGATYNEQFF

clone_size: -
v_call: TRBV6-5
j_call: TRBJ1-2
d_call: TRBD1
cdr3_nt: TGTGCCAGCAGTTACTCGGACAGGGTAATTAGCGGCTACACCTTC
cdr3_aa: CASSYSDRVISGYTF

clone_size: once
v_call: TRBV29-1
j_call: TRBJ2-3
d_call: TRBD2
cdr3_nt: TGCAGCGTACACAGGGCGGGGGGCGCAGATACGCAGTATTTT
cdr3_aa: CSVHRAGGADTQYF

clone_size: -
v_call: TRBV7-9
j_call: TRBJ1-5
d_call: -
cdr3_nt: TGTGCCAGCAGCTTAGAAGGGGATAGCAATCAGCCCCAGCATTTT
cdr3_aa: CASSLEGDSNQPQHF

clone_size: -
v_call: TRBV4-3
j_call: TRBJ1-1
d_call: TRBD1
cdr3_nt: TGCGCCAGCAGCGGGGACAGGGGCACTGAAGCTTTCTTT
cdr3_aa: CASSGDRGTEAFF

clone_size: -
v_call: TRBV5-8
j_call: TRBJ1-6
d_call: TRBD1
cdr3_nt: TGTGCCAGCAGCTTCGGGACAGAGGGTTCACCCCTCCACTTT
cdr3_aa: CASSFGTEGSPLHF

clone_size: -
v_call: TRBV15
j_call: TRBJ1-5
d_call: TRBD1
cdr3_nt: TGTGCAAGCCGGGACAGACTCAATCAGCCCCAGCATTTT
cdr3_aa: CASRDRLNQPQHF

clone_size: -
v_call: TRBV27
j_call: TRBJ2-6
d_call: TRBD1
cdr3_nt: TGTGCCAGCCACCGGGACAGTTCCCCTGGGGCCAACGTCCTGACTTTC
cdr3_aa: CASHRDSSPGANVLTF

clone_size: -
v_call: TRBV30
j_call: TRBJ2-7
d_call: TRBD1
cdr3_nt: TGTGCCTGGGGGGACAGGGGGCTCTCCTACGAGCAGTACTTC
cdr3_aa: CAWGDRGLSYEQYF

clone_size: -
v_call: TRBV23-1
j_call: TRBJ1-2
d_call: TRBD1
cdr3_nt: TGCGCCAGCAGTCAAAGGCCGACAGGGAGGTTCGGCTACACCTTC
cdr3_aa: CASSQRPTGRFGYTF

clone_size: -
v_call: TRBV4-3
j_call: TRBJ2-2
d_call: TRBD2
cdr3_nt: TGCGCCAGCAGCCAAGAGAGGGTAGCGGGGGGCCCACCCACCGGGGAGCTGTTTTTT
cdr3_aa: CASSQERVAGGPPTGELFF

clone_size: -
v_call: TRBV7-2
j_call: TRBJ2-7
d_call: -
cdr3_nt: TGTGCCAGCAGCTTAGGAACGGGGACCTACGAGCAGTACTTC
cdr3_aa: CASSLGTGTYEQYF